The 7 T cell receptor beta chains reported below all come from one sample, sequenced in a study of blood T cell repertoires in COVID-19. Assay: immunoSEQ multiplex PCR; the TCRdb copy retains only in-frame clones and omits some. The sample has 200,000 to 250,000 clones; less than 90% are singletons. Sample: PBMCs or T cells enriched from blood (not recorded which). These receptor sequences come from a woman in her twenties or thirties who had recovered from COVID-19.

V usage is TRBV4-1 and J usage is TRBJ2-1; the D gene is possibly TRBD2 (5 bases). Germline values: CDR1 MGHRA, CDR2 YSYEKL. This CDR3 has 15 amino acids. The V gene lost 4 bases and the J gene lost 0 bases, with 10 bases spanning the gap. CDR3 amino acids: CASSPLAASYNEQFF. The CDR3, as DNA: TGCGCCAGCAGCCCTCTAGCTGCCTCCTACAATGAGCAGTTCTTC.

This sequence joins TRBV2 and TRBJ1-5; 7 bases are a match to TRBD1. The CDR3 sequence is 15 residues long. J gave up 0 bases and V 6 bases, and 5 bases lay outside the gene matches. Germline V gene sequence: CDR1 SNHLY, CDR2 FYNNEI. CDR3 amino acids: CASSEGTVSNQPQHF. CDR3 DNA: TGTGCCAGCAGCGAGGGGACAGTTAGCAATCAGCCCCAGCATTTT.

The gene calls are TRBV7-3 and TRBJ1-1; 7 nucleotides agree with TRBD1. CDR3 length: 14 residues. Germline V gives CDR1 SGHTA, CDR2 FQGTGA. J lost 1 base, V lost 2 bases, and 1 base had no gene match. CDR3 nucleotide sequence: TGTGCCAGCAGCTTATCAGGGGGGAACACTGAAGCTTTCTTT. As protein: CASSLSGGNTEAFF.

This chain joins TRBV7-2 and TRBJ2-4; 9 positions match TRBD2. This CDR3 has 13 amino acids. Germline V CDR1 and CDR2: SGHTA, FQGNSA. J lost 10 bases, V lost 1 base, and 2 bases had no gene match. CDR3 sequence reads: CASSLGLAAIQYF. In nucleotides, the CDR3 is TGTGCCAGCAGCTTAGGACTAGCGGCGATTCAGTACTTC.

This rearrangement joins TRBV7-9 to TRBJ2-5, with a tentative D call TRBD2 (6 bases). Germline CDR1 is SEHNR and CDR2 is FQNEAQ (reference sequence). The germline V and J ends were trimmed by 3 bases and 1 base, with 15 bases remaining between them. CDR3 length: 16 amino acids. CDR3: CASSFRLDEAQETQYF. The CDR3 DNA is TGTGCCAGCAGCTTCAGACTAGATGAGGCCCAAGAGACCCAGTACTTC.

Comments on this clone: In the same sample, other DNA sequences code for this CDR3. V is TRBV4-2 and J is TRBJ2-7, with no clear D. The CDR3 is made up of 12 amino acids. The ends were cut back, 3 bases at V and 3 bases at J, with 6 bases in the middle. CDR1 and CDR2 from the germline V gene are LGHNA and YNFKEQ. In DNA, the CDR3 is TGTGCCAGCAGCCAGACGGGCTACGAGCAGTACTTC. Encoded protein: CASSQTGYEQYF.

The chain joins TRBV14 to TRBJ2-3; the match to TRBD2 covers 7 bases. The CDR3 is made up of 16 amino acids. The J segment lost 4 bases and the V segment lost 1 base, leaving 8 bases of the junction unmatched. CDR1 SGHDN and CDR2 FVKESK come from the germline V gene. In nucleotides, the CDR3 is TGTGCCAGCAGCCAAGGCTGGGGGGGGAGATCAGATACGCAGTATTTT. The encoded protein is CASSQGWGGRSDTQYF.